This T cell receptor (beta chain) derives from a study of T cells after yellow fever vaccination. Looking at the study overall: Any fraction with a low cell number was prepared using SMART-Seq v4 Ultra Low Input.

This clonotype was counted only a few times. Its target is unknown. Researchers made TCR cDNA using 5'RACE template switching, and this step added a universal primer site and UMIs. TCRdb processed the 5' RACE reads anew with MiXCR; each CDR3 protein has one entry. The sample includes about 340,000 distinct CDR3 sequences, over 8% of them seen just once. General study results and limits: A large majority of primary-vaccination clones showed up again after the booster (approximately 95% CD4, roughly 88% CD8). On re-exposure, the response was weaker but peaked faster, at day 5 versus 15.

CDR1 is SGHKS, CDR2 YYEKEE, per germline (reference sequence). This CDR3 has 13 amino acids. With 4 bases removed from V and 0 bases from J, the gap between germline ends came to 7 bases. The source material was PBMCs, sampled on the day of the first yellow fever vaccination. This chain links TRBV5-5 with TRBJ1-1; the D is unclear. The TCR originated in a young man who received the YFV17D yellow fever vaccine. The CDR3 loop is CASSVNMNTEAFF. The DNA for the CDR3 is TGTGCCAGCAGCGTTAATATGAACACTGAAGCTTTCTTT. Combining the CDR3 with reference TRBV5-5 and TRBJ1-1 gives the whole variable domain DAGVTQSPTHLIKTRGQQVTLRCSPISGHKSVSWYQQVLGQGPQFIFQYYEKEERGRGNFPDRFSARQFPNYSSELNVNALLLGDSALYLCASSVNMNTEAFFGQGTRLTVV.